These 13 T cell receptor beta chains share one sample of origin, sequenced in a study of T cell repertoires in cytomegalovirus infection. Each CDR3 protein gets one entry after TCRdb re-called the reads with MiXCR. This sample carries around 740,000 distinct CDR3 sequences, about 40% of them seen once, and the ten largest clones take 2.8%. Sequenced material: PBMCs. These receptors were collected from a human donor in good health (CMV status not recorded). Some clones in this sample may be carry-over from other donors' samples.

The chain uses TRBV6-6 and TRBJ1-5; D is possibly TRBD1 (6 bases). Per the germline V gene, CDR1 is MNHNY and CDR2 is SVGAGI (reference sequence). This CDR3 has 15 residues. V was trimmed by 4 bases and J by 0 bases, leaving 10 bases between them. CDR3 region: CASSSSGDSNQPQHF. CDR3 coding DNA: TGTGCCAGCAGTTCTTCAGGGGATAGCAATCAGCCCCAGCATTTT.

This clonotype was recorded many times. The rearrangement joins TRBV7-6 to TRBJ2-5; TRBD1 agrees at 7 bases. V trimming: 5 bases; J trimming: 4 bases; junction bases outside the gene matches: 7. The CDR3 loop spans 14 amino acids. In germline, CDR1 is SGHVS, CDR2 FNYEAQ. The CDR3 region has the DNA TGTGCCAGCAGCCCGCGCAGGGGGTTAGAGACCCAGTACTTC. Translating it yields CASSPRRGLETQYF.

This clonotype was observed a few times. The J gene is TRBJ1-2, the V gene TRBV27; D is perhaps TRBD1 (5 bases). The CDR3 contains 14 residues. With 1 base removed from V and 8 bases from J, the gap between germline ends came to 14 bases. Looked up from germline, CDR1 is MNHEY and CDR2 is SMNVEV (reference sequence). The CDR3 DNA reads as TGTGCCAGCAGTTTATGGGGGACGAGTGGAGGCTACACCTTC. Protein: CASSLWGTSGGYTF.

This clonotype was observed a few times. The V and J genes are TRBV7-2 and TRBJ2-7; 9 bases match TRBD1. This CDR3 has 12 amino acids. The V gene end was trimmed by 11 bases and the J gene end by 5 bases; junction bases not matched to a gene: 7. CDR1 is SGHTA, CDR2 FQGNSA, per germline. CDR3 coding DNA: TGTGCCGGGGGGACAGGGCGAAACGAGCAGTACTTC. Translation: CAGGTGRNEQYF.

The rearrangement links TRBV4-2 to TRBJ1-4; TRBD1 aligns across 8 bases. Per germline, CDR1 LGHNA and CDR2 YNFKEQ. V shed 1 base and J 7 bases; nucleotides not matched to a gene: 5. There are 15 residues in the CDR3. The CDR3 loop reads CASSQVDREGEKLFF. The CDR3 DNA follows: TGTGCCAGCAGCCAAGTGGACAGGGAGGGTGAAAAACTGTTTTTT.

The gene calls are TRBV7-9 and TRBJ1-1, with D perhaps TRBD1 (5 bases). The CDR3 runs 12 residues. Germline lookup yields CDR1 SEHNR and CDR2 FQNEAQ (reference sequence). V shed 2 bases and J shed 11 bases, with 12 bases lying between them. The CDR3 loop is CASSLSGETAFF. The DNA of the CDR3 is TGTGCCAGCAGCTTATCGGGGGAGACGGCTTTCTTT.

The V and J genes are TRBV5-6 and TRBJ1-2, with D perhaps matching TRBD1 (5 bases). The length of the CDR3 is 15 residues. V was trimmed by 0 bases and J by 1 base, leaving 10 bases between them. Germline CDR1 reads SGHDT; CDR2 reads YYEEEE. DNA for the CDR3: TGTGCCAGCAGCTTGGTTCGGGGGAGTAACTATGGCTACACCTTC. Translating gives CASSLVRGSNYGYTF.

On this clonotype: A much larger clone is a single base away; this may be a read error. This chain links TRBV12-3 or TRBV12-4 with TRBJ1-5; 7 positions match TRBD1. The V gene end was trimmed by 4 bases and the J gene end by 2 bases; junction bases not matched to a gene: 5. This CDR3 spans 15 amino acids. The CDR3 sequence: CASSSDRDGNQPQHF. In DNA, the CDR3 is TGTGCCAGCAGTTCTGACAGGGATGGCAATCAGCCCCAGCATTTT.

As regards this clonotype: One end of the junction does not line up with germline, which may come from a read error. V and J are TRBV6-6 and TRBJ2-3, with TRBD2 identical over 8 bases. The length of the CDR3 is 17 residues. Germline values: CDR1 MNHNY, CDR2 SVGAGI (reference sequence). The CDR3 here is CAISYTITSGSTDTQYF. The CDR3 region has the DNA TGTGCCATCAGTTATACAATTACTAGCGGTAGCACAGATACGCAGTATTTT.

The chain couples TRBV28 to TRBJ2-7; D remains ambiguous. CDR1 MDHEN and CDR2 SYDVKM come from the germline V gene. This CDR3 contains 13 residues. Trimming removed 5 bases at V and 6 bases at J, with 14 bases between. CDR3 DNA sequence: TGTGCCAGCAGTGATCTCCTCGGTTCCGAGCAGTACTTC. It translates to CASSDLLGSEQYF. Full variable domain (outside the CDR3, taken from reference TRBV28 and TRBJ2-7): DVKVTQSSRYLVKRTGEKVFLECVQDMDHENMFWYRQDPGLGLRLIYFSYDVKMKEKGDIPEGYSVSREKKERFSLILESASTNQTSMYLCASSDLLGSEQYFGPGTRLTVT.

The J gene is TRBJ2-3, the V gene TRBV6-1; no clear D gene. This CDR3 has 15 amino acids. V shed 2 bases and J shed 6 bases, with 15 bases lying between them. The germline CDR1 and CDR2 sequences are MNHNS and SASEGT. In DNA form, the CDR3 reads TGTGCCAGCAGTGAAAGAGGAAGGCCCGGGGATACGCAGTATTTT. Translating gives CASSERGRPGDTQYF.

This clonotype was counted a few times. The CDR3 DNA is TGTGCCAGCAGACTCGCGGGGGGAGTAGGTTCACCCCTCCACTTT. It specifies CASRLAGGVGSPLHF. The V gene is TRBV12-3 or TRBV12-4, the J gene TRBJ1-6; tentatively, D is TRBD1 (5 bases). This CDR3 contains 15 residues. V gave up 6 bases and J gave up 9 bases, with 18 bases separating them.

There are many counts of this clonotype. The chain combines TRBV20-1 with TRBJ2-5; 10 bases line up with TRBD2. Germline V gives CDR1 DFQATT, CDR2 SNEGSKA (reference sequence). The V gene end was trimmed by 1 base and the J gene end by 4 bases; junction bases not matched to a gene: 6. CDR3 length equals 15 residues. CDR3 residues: CSARVSSGSRETQYF. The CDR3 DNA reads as TGCAGTGCTAGAGTTTCTAGCGGGAGTAGAGAGACCCAGTACTTC.